This is a list of T cell receptor beta chains from one sample in a study of spatial heterogeneity in lung cancer. TCRdb analysed the 5' RACE reads with MiXCR anew, one entry per CDR3 protein. In the table there are 40,000 to 50,000 distinct CDR3 sequences, roughly 10% of which are singletons. This sample comprised PBMCs, obtained at follow-up. Source of these receptors: a female donor with early-stage non-small cell lung cancer. Both conserved end residues are part of each CDR3. A D gene is named only where the DNA matches it firmly. For some rows the clone size is stated as once, few or many, or as a class when expanded; others skip it.

>-|TRBJ2-1|TRBV6-5|-
CASRRYNEQFF
TGTGCCAGCAGACGGTACAATGAGCAGTTCTTC
>medium-sized|TRBJ2-2|TRBV29-1|-
CSVAVGTGELFF
TGCAGCGTTGCCGTGGGCACCGGGGAGCTGTTTTTT
>many|TRBJ2-6|TRBV19|TRBD1
CASSGQGSSGANVLTF
TGTGCCAGTAGCGGACAGGGCAGCTCTGGGGCCAACGTCCTGACTTTC
>many|TRBJ1-4|TRBV19|TRBD1
CASSISPGTGGEKLFF
TGTGCCAGTAGTATCTCCCCCGGGACAGGAGGTGAAAAACTGTTTTTT
>-|TRBJ1-4|TRBV6-5|-
CASSRELGGMEKLFF
TGTGCCAGCAGCCGAGAGTTAGGGGGAATGGAGAAACTGTTTTTT
>many|TRBJ1-2|TRBV25-1|-
CASSEFGGAGGYTF
TGTGCCAGCAGTGAATTTGGAGGGGCAGGAGGCTACACCTTC
>many|TRBJ2-7|TRBV28|-
CASTSSLGVDEQYF
TGTGCCAGCACCTCATCCCTGGGAGTGGACGAGCAGTACTTC
>many|TRBJ2-3|TRBV4-2|-
CASRQGGNTDTQYF
TGTGCCAGCAGGCAAGGGGGAAACACAGATACGCAGTATTTT
>-|TRBJ1-2|TRBV6-5|-
CASSPSHALYGYTF
TGTGCCAGCAGCCCGTCACACGCCCTCTATGGCTACACCTTC
>many|TRBJ2-6|TRBV19|-
CASSIQGSPSSGANVLTF
TGTGCCAGTAGTATCCAGGGGTCCCCAAGCTCTGGGGCCAACGTCCTGACTTTC
>many|TRBJ2-7|TRBV11-2|TRBD1
CASSLDRAGGVYEQYF
TGTGCCAGCAGCTTAGATCGTGCAGGGGGCGTATACGAGCAGTACTTC
>many|TRBJ2-7|TRBV19|-
CASSLSAGSSYEQYF
TGTGCCAGTAGTCTATCGGCGGGTAGCTCCTACGAGCAGTACTTC
>-|TRBJ2-7|TRBV2|-
CASSEQGAAGYEQYF
TGTGCCAGCAGTGAACAGGGCGCGGCGGGCTACGAGCAGTACTTC
>many|TRBJ2-1|TRBV12-3/TRBV12-4|-
CASSSNLRGNEQFF
TGTGCCAGCAGTTCTAACCTACGGGGCAATGAGCAGTTCTTC
>-|TRBJ1-2|TRBV5-4|TRBD1
CATHQQGYHGYTF
TGTGCCACCCATCAACAGGGGTACCATGGCTACACCTTC
>many|TRBJ1-5|TRBV6-6|TRBD1
CASSYLTGKGNQPQHF
TGTGCCAGCAGTTACCTGACAGGGAAGGGCAATCAGCCCCAGCATTTT
>many|TRBJ2-3|TRBV4-2|-
CASSQEPTDTQYF
TGTGCCAGCAGCCAAGAGCCCACAGATACGCAGTATTTT
>-|TRBJ2-7|TRBV29-1|TRBD1
CSVGKGGVEQYF
TGCAGCGTTGGGAAAGGGGGCGTCGAGCAGTACTTC
>many|TRBJ2-7|TRBV28|-
CASSLDPTRGRQYF
TGTGCCAGCAGTTTAGATCCCACTCGGGGGCGGCAGTACTTC
>few|TRBJ2-7|TRBV7-9|-
CASSLLEIAENF
TGTGCCAGCAGCCTGCTGGAGATAGCGGAGAACTTC
>many|TRBJ1-1|TRBV12-3/TRBV12-4|-
CASSPLDPGNTEAFF
TGTGCCAGCAGCCCCCTGGACCCGGGGAACACTGAAGCTTTCTTT
>-|TRBJ2-3|TRBV2|-
CASYRERQDTQYF
TGTGCCAGCTACAGGGAGCGTCAGGATACGCAGTATTTT
>many|TRBJ2-1|TRBV7-3|TRBD2
CASSTLSGAYNEQFF
TGTGCCAGCAGCACCTTAAGCGGGGCCTACAATGAGCAGTTCTTC
>many|TRBJ1-5|TRBV6-6|-
CASSPRQTSNQPQHF
TGTGCCAGCAGCCCGCGACAAACTAGCAATCAGCCCCAGCATTTT
>-|TRBJ1-5|TRBV28|TRBD1
CASRSPGQGDQPQHF
TGTGCCAGCAGATCCCCGGGACAGGGAGATCAGCCCCAGCATTTT
>-|TRBJ2-3|TRBV20-1|-
CSAILPVELKDTQYF
TGCAGTGCTATTCTCCCTGTGGAACTGAAAGATACGCAGTATTTT
>-|TRBJ1-1|TRBV5-6|TRBD1
CASSLTGGGRMNTEAFF
TGTGCCAGCAGCCTGACAGGGGGCGGGCGAATGAACACTGAAGCTTTCTTT
>many|TRBJ2-1|TRBV7-9|TRBD1
CASSFGTGMPSYNEQFF
TGTGCCAGCAGCTTTGGGACAGGGATGCCCTCCTACAATGAGCAGTTCTTC
>-|TRBJ2-4|TRBV20-1|-
CSASGASTGQGNIQYF
TGCAGTGCTAGTGGTGCGAGTACCGGGCAGGGGAACATTCAGTACTTC
>-|TRBJ2-1|TRBV18|TRBD1
CASSPRLPGQGNEQFF
TGTGCCAGCTCACCACGATTACCGGGACAGGGCAATGAGCAGTTCTTC
>-|TRBJ2-2|TRBV7-2|-
CASSQPGHTTGELFF
TGTGCCAGCAGCCAACCGGGACATACCACCGGGGAGCTGTTTTTT
>many|TRBJ1-3|TRBV29-1|-
CSVGLGASGNTIYF
TGCAGCGTTGGGCTAGGGGCCTCTGGAAACACCATATATTTT
>few|TRBJ2-7|TRBV5-5|-
CASSLERRTTEGQYF
TGTGCCAGCAGCTTGGAACGCAGGACAACCGAGGGGCAGTACTTC
>many|TRBJ2-4|TRBV24-1|-
CATRDLRLAKNIQYF
TGTGCCACCAGGGACCTCCGCCTAGCCAAAAACATTCAGTACTTC
>many|TRBJ2-1|TRBV3-1|-
CASSQLHNEQFF
TGTGCCAGCAGCCAACTCCACAATGAGCAGTTCTTC
>many|TRBJ2-4|TRBV5-1|TRBD1
CASSLGQGNVDIQYF
TGCGCCAGCAGCTTGGGACAGGGGAATGTAGACATTCAGTACTTC
>many|TRBJ2-7|TRBV11-2|-
CASSQNLVGSYEQYF
TGTGCCAGCAGCCAAAACCTTGTAGGCTCCTACGAGCAGTACTTC
>many|TRBJ2-1|TRBV9|-
CASSVASGPYNEQFF
TGTGCCAGCAGCGTAGCGTCAGGGCCTTACAATGAGCAGTTCTTC
>-|TRBJ1-2|TRBV9|TRBD1
CASSVGQGNYGYTF
TGTGCCAGCAGCGTAGGACAGGGAAACTATGGCTACACCTTC
>few|TRBJ1-3|TRBV12-3/TRBV12-4|TRBD1
CASSLGFYRGSGNTIYF
TGTGCCAGCAGTTTAGGGTTTTACAGGGGGTCTGGAAACACCATATATTTT
>few|TRBJ2-6|TRBV7-3|-
CASSLTSGVGANVLTF
TGTGCCAGCAGCTTAACGTCCGGGGTAGGGGCCAACGTCCTGACTTTC
>-|TRBJ2-7|TRBV9|TRBD2
CASSVSGAYEQYF
TGTGCCAGCAGCGTAAGCGGGGCCTACGAGCAGTACTTC
>-|TRBJ2-5|TRBV5-1|TRBD2
CASSLISGAQETQYF
TGCGCCAGCAGCTTGATTAGCGGGGCGCAAGAGACCCAGTACTTC
>few|TRBJ2-3|TRBV7-6|TRBD2
CASSLGVAGSTDTQYF
TGTGCCAGCAGCTTAGGAGTAGCGGGTAGCACAGATACGCAGTATTTT
>-|TRBJ1-3|TRBV4-1|-
CASSQGGNPGNTIYF
TGCGCCAGCAGCCAAGGAGGGAACCCTGGAAACACCATATATTTT
>many|TRBJ2-7|TRBV11-3|TRBD2
CASSRTGTSGDYEQYF
TGTGCCAGCAGCCGTACCGGGACTAGCGGCGACTACGAGCAGTACTTC
>many|TRBJ1-4|TRBV4-3|-
CASSQNFEKLFF
TGCGCCAGCAGCCAAAATTTCGAAAAACTGTTTTTT
>many|TRBJ1-6|TRBV12-3/TRBV12-4|-
CASRLVQSNNSPLHF
TGTGCCAGCAGGCTCGTCCAATCCAATAATTCACCCCTCCACTTT
>many|TRBJ2-7|TRBV27|TRBD1
CASSFRDREVYEQYF
TGTGCCAGCAGCTTCCGGGACAGGGAGGTGTACGAGCAGTACTTC
>-|TRBJ2-3|TRBV12-3/TRBV12-4|TRBD1
CASSKISGGLLSSTDTQYF
TGTGCCAGCAGTAAAATCTCAGGGGGCCTACTTTCTAGCACAGATACGCAGTATTTT
>-|TRBJ2-5|TRBV29-1|TRBD1
CSLLTGGGQETQYF
TGCAGCCTTTTGACAGGGGGGGGCCAAGAGACCCAGTACTTC
>few|TRBJ1-6|TRBV4-2|-
CASSQDWGGDSPLHF
TGTGCCAGCAGCCAAGACTGGGGGGGCGATTCACCCCTCCACTTT
>few|TRBJ2-7|TRBV29-1|-
CSVEGDPTYEQYF
TGCAGCGTTGAGGGTGACCCCACCTACGAGCAGTACTTC
>many|TRBJ2-3|TRBV7-2|-
CASSLLARNTDTQYF
TGTGCCAGCAGCTTACTAGCGCGAAACACAGATACGCAGTATTTT
>few|TRBJ2-7|TRBV6-2/TRBV6-3|TRBD1
CASSWDGTGNEQYF
TGTGCCAGCAGCTGGGACGGGACAGGGAACGAGCAGTACTTC
>-|TRBJ1-4|TRBV7-2|-
CASSYTQATNEKLFF
TGTGCCAGCAGCTACACACAGGCAACTAATGAAAAACTGTTTTTT
>many|TRBJ2-6|TRBV7-9|-
CASSLWSGISGANVLTF
TGTGCCAGCAGCTTATGGTCGGGTATCTCTGGGGCCAACGTCCTGACTTTC
>many|TRBJ2-2|TRBV9|-
CASSVGPKDTGELFF
TGTGCCAGCAGCGTAGGGCCAAAGGACACCGGGGAGCTGTTTTTT
>-|TRBJ1-4|TRBV6-4|-
CASKDENEKLFF
TGTGCCAGCAAAGACGAAAATGAAAAACTGTTTTTT
>many|TRBJ1-5|TRBV28|-
CASSFFTARVANQPQHF
TGTGCCAGCAGTTTTTTCACCGCCAGGGTGGCCAATCAGCCCCAGCATTTT